The entry below describes one TCR beta chain. The V end was cut by 1 base, the J end by 7 bases, with 13 bases between. The germline V gene has CDR1 SGHTA and CDR2 FQGTGA. The CDR3 runs 15 residues. Produced via immunoSEQ multiplex PCR; TCRdb's table is partial and in-frame only. The table includes about 2.2 million clones, over 85% detected once. These data are taken from a study of shared clonotypes between healthy human individuals. As for the study in general: CD8 memory received one plate per donor, CD8 naive two, CD4 memory three and CD4 naive three.

Naive CD8 populations comprised CD45RO-negative cells positively selected for CCR7, excluding terminally differentiated effector memory CD45RA+ cells. This chain uses TRBV7-3 with TRBJ2-2; maybe TRBD1 (5 bases). The TCR was taken from a man aged 18 to 30 in good health. Some clones in this sample may be carry-over from other donors' samples. Input material: naive CD8+ T cells from PBMCs. The CDR3 DNA is TGTGCCAGCAGCTTAAACGAATATCAGGGCGGGGAGCTGTTTTTT. It translates to CASSLNEYQGGELFF.